This T cell receptor (beta chain) is drawn from a study of CD8+CD57+ T cells in acquired aplastic anemia. Previously, flow cytometry had revealed CD8+CD57+ cell expansion in the patients chosen for sequencing. Germline-derived CDR1 and CDR2 are MGHRA and YSYEKL. The CDR3 runs to 15 residues. The TCR beta profiling, which covered VDJ combination and CDR3 sequence, was carried out using genomic DNA as the template. TCRdb itself ran the reads through MiXCR, one entry per CDR3 protein. The sample carries about 160,000 distinct CDR3 sequences, approximately 51% recorded once. With regard to this clonotype: An end of the junction does not agree with germline; a read error may underlie this.

The chain joins TRBV4-1 to TRBJ1-1; 7 bases map to TRBD1. Material: sorted CD4+, CD8+, or CD8+CD57+ T cells (not recorded which) from PBMCs. This sequence was found in a human donor with aplastic anemia. The CDR3 DNA reads as TGCGCCAGCAGCCAAGATATAAGGGGGCGCACTGGAGCTTTCTTT. It translates to CASSQDIRGRTGAFF.